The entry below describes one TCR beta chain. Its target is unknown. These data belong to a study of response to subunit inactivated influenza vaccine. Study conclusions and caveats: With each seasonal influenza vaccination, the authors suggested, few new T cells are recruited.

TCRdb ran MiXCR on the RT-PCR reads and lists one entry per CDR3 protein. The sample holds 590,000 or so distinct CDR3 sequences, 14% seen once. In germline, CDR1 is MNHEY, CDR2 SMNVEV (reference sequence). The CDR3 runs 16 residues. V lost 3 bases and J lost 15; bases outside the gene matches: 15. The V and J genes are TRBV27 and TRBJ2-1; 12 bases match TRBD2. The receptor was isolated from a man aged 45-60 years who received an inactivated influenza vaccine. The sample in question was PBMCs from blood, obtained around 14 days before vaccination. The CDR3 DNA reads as TGTGCCAGCAGTTTGCTCCTTCCTAGCGGGGGGGCTAACCGGTTCTTC. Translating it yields CASSLLLPSGGANRFF.